This is a list of T cell receptor beta chains from one sample in a study of OX40 agonist ivuxolimab in advanced cancers. Method: immunoSEQ multiplex PCR; TCRdb's copy keeps in-frame clones and lacks some. Here the sample spans tens of thousands of clones, around 91% being singletons. The sequenced sample was CD4+ or CD8+ T cells sorted from blood, obtained in a trial of the OX40 agonist ivuxolimab. Receptors were obtained from an adult with an advanced solid tumor such as melanoma, head and neck, liver or kidney cancer. The CDR3 runs from the conserved cysteine through the conserved F or W. D genes are given only for firm matches. Clone sizes are given selectively: once, few, many, or a class where the clone is expanded.

d_gene: -
abundance: -
j_gene: TRBJ2-2
v_gene: TRBV4-2
CDR3nt: TGTGCCAGCAGCCAAGACTACATGGCGAACACCGGGGAGCTGTTTTTT
CDR3aa: CASSQDYMANTGELFF

d_gene: TRBD2
abundance: -
j_gene: TRBJ2-7
v_gene: TRBV10-2
CDR3nt: TGCGCCAGCGGGGGGGAGCTAGCGGGAGAGGGGGAGCAGTACTTC
CDR3aa: CASGGELAGEGEQYF

d_gene: -
abundance: -
j_gene: TRBJ2-1
v_gene: TRBV5-1
CDR3nt: TGCGCCAGCAGCTTGGGAGGGGCAAATGAGCAGTTCTTC
CDR3aa: CASSLGGANEQFF

d_gene: -
abundance: -
j_gene: TRBJ1-1
v_gene: TRBV28
CDR3nt: TGTGCCAGCAGTTTGGAGTGGAACACTGAAGCTTTCTTT
CDR3aa: CASSLEWNTEAFF

d_gene: -
abundance: -
j_gene: TRBJ2-7
v_gene: TRBV10-1
CDR3nt: TGCGCCAGCAGTGAGTCGACCCATGATTACGAGCAGTACTTC
CDR3aa: CASSESTHDYEQYF

d_gene: -
abundance: -
j_gene: TRBJ2-1
v_gene: TRBV10-3
CDR3nt: TGTGCCATCAGCGCCCAACGGCCCTACAATGAGCAGTTCTTC
CDR3aa: CAISAQRPYNEQFF

d_gene: TRBD2
abundance: -
j_gene: TRBJ2-2
v_gene: TRBV4-2
CDR3nt: TGTGCCAGCAGCCAACAACTTCCACTAGCGGACAACACCGGGGAGCTGTTTTTT
CDR3aa: CASSQQLPLADNTGELFF

d_gene: -
abundance: once
j_gene: TRBJ2-7
v_gene: TRBV7-9
CDR3nt: TGTGCCTCCGGGACTGGAGCCTACGAGCAGTACTTC
CDR3aa: CASGTGAYEQYF

d_gene: TRBD1
abundance: -
j_gene: TRBJ2-5
v_gene: TRBV19
CDR3nt: TGTGCCAGTAGTATAATTGGACAGGGTAAACAGGAGACCCAGTACTTC
CDR3aa: CASSIIGQGKQETQYF

d_gene: TRBD1
abundance: -
j_gene: TRBJ2-7
v_gene: TRBV11-2
CDR3nt: TGTGCCAGCAGCCAGCCGACAGGGAATTCCTACGAGCAGTACTTC
CDR3aa: CASSQPTGNSYEQYF

d_gene: -
abundance: -
j_gene: TRBJ1-2
v_gene: TRBV28
CDR3nt: TGTGCCAGCAGTTACAACAGGGTTCATGGCTACACCTTC
CDR3aa: CASSYNRVHGYTF